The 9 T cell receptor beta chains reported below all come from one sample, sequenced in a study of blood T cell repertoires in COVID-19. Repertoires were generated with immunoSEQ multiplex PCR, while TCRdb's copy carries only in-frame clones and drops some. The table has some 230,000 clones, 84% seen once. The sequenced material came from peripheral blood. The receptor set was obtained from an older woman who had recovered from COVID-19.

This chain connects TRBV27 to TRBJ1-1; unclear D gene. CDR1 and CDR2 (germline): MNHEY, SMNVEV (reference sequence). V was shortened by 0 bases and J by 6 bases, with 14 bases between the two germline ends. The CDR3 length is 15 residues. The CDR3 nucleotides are TGTGCCAGCAGTTTATCTGCGTCATACTATGCTGAAGCTTTCTTT. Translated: CASSLSASYYAEAFF.

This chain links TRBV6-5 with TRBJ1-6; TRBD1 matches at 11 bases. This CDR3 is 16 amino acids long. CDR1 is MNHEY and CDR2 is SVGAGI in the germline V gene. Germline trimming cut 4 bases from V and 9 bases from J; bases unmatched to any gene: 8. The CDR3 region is CASSSSTGTGGSPLHF. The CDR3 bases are TGTGCCAGCAGTTCCTCCACCGGGACAGGGGGTTCACCCCTCCACTTT.

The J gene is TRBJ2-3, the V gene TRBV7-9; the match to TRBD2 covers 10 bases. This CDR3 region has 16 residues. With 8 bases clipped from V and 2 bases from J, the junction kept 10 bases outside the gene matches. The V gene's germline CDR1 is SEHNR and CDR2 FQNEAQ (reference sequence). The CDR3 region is CASPNEAGGVTDTQYF. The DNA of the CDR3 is TGTGCCAGCCCCAATGAAGCGGGGGGGGTCACAGATACGCAGTATTTT.

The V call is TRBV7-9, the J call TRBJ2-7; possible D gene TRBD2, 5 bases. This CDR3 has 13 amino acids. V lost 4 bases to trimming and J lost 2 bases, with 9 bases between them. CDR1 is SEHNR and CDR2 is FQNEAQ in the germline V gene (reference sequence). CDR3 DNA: TGTGCCAGCAGCTCCGGGGTCACCTACGAGCAGTACTTC. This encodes CASSSGVTYEQYF.

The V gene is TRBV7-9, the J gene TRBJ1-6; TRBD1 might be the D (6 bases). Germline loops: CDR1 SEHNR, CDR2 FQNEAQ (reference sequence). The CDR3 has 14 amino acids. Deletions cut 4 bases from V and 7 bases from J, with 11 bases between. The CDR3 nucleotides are TGTGCCAGCAGCTCTAGGGGGGGGAATTCACCCCTCCACTTT. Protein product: CASSSRGGNSPLHF. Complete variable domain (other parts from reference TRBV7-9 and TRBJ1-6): DTGVSQNPRHKITKRGQNVTFRCDPISEHNRLYWYRQTLGQGPEFLTYFQNEAQLEKSRLLSDRFSAERPKGSFSTLEIQRTEQGDSAMYLCASSSRGGNSPLHFGNGTRLTVT.

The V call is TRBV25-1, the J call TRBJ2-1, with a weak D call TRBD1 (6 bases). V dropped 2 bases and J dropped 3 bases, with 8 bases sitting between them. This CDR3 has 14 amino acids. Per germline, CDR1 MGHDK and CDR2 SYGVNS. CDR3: CASSEQQGYNEQFF. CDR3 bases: TGTGCCAGCAGTGAACAACAGGGCTACAATGAGCAGTTCTTC. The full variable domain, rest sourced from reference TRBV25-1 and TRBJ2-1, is EADIYQTPRYLVIGTGKKITLECSQTMGHDKMYWYQQDPGMELHLIHYSYGVNSTEKGDLSSESTVSRIRTEHFPLTLESARPSHTSQYLCASSEQQGYNEQFFGPGTRLTVL.

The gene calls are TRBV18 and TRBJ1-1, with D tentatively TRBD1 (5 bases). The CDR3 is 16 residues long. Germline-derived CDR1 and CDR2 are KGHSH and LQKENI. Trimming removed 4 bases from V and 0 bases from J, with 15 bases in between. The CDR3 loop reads CASSRAVGALNTEAFF. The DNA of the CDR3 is TGTGCCAGCTCACGGGCCGTAGGGGCCTTGAACACTGAAGCTTTCTTT.

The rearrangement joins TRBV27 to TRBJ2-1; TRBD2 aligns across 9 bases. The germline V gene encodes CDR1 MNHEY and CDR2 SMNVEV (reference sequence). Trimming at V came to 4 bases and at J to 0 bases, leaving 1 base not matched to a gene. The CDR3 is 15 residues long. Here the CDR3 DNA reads TGTGCCAGCAGTTATAGCGGGAGCTCCTACAATGAGCAGTTCTTC. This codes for CASSYSGSSYNEQFF.

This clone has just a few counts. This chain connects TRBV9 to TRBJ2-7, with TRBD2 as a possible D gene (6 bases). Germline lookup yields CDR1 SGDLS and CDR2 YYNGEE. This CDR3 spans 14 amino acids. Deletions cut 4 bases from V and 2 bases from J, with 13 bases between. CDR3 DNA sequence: TGTGCCAGCAGCCCGGCCGGGACTCCCTACGAGCAGTACTTC. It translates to CASSPAGTPYEQYF.